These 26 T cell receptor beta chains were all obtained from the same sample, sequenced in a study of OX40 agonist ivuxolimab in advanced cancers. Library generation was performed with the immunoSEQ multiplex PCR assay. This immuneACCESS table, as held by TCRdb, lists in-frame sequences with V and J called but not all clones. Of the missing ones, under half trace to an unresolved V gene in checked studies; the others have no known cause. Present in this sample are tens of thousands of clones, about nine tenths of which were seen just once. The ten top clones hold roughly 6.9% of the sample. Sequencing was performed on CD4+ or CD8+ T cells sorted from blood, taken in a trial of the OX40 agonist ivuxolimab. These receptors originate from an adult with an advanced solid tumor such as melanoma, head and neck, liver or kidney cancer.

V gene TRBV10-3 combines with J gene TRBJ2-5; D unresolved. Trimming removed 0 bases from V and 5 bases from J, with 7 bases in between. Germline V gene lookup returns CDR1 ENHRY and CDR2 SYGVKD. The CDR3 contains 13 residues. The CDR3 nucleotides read TGTGCCATCAGTGAGTCGTGGTCGGAGACCCAGTACTTC. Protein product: CAISESWSETQYF.

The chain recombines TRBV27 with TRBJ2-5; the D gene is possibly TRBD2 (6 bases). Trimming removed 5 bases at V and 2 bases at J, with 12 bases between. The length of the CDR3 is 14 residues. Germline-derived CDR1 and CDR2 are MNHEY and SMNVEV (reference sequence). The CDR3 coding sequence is TGTGCCAGCAGTAACTGGGACTCACAAGAGACCCAGTACTTC. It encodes CASSNWDSQETQYF.

CDR3 sequence: CASSLVLRASIGETQYF. Here the CDR3 DNA reads TGTGCCAGCAGCTTAGTCCTGCGGGCTAGCATTGGGGAGACCCAGTACTTC. This sequence joins TRBV11-2 and TRBJ2-5, with D possibly TRBD2 on 5 matching bases. Germline-derived CDR1 and CDR2 are SGHAT and FQNNGV. The CDR3 covers 17 residues. V was cut by 1 base and J by 5 bases, with 20 bases left in between.

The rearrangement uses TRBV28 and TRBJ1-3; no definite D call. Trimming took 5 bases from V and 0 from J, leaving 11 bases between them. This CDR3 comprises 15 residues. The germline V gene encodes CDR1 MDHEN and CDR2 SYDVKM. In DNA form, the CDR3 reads TGTGCCAGCAGTCCCAGGACCGGCTCTGGAAACACCATATATTTT. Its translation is CASSPRTGSGNTIYF.

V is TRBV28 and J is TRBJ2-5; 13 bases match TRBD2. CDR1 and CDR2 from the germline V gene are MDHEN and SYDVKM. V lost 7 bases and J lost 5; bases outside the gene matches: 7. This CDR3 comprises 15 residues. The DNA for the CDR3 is TGTGCCAGCAACCAAGGACTAGCGGGAGTTGAGACCCAGTACTTC. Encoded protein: CASNQGLAGVETQYF.

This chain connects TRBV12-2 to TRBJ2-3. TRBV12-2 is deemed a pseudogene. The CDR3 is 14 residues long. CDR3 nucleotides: TGTGCAAGTCGCCGGCTGGATGGCACAGATACGCAGTATTTT. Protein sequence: CASRRLDGTDTQYF.

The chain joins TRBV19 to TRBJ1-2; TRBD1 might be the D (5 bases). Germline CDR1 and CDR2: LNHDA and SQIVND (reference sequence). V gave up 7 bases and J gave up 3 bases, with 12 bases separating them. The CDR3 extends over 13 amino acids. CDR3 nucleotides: TGTGCCAGTACCGTCGACAGCTACTATGGCTACACCTTC. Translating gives CASTVDSYYGYTF.

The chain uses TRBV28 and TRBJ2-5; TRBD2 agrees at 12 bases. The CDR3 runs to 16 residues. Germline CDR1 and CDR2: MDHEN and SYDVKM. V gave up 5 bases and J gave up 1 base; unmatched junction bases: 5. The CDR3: CASSARLAGVQETQYF. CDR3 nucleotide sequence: TGTGCCAGCAGTGCCAGACTAGCGGGAGTCCAAGAGACCCAGTACTTC.

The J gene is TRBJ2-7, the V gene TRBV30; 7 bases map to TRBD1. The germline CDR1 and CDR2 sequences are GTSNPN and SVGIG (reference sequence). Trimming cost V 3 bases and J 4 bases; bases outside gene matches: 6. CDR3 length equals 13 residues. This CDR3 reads CAWSLLDRYEQYF. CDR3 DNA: TGTGCCTGGAGCCTACTGGACAGGTACGAGCAGTACTTC.

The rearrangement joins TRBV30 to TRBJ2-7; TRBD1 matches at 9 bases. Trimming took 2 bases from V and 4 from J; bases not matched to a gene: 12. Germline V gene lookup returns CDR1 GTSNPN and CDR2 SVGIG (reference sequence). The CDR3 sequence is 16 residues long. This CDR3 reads CAWSKGTGRILYEQYF. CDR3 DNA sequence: TGTGCCTGGAGTAAAGGGACAGGGCGGATTCTTTACGAGCAGTACTTC.

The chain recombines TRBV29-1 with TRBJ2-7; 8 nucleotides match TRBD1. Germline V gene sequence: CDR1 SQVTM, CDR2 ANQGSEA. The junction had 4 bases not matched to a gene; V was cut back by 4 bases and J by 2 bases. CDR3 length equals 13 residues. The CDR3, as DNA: TGCAGCGTTGGAAAGACAGGGGCCTACGAGCAGTACTTC. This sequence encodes CSVGKTGAYEQYF.

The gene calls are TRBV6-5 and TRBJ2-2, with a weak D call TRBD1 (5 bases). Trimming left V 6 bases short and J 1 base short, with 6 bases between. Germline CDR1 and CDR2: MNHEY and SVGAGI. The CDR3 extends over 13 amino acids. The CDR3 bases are TGTGCCAGCAGCCAGGGGAACACCGGGGAGCTGTTTTTT. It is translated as CASSQGNTGELFF.

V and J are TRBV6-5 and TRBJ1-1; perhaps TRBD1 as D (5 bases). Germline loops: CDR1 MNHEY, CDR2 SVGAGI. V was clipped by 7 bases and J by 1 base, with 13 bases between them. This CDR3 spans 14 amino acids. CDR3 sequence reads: CASKNRLQNTEAFF. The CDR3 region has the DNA TGTGCCAGCAAAAACAGGCTACAGAACACTGAAGCTTTCTTT.

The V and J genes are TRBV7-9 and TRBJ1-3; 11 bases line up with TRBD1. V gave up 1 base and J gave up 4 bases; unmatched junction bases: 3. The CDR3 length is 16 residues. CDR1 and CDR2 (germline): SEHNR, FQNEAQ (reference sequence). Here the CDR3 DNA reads TGTGCCAGCAGCTTAGGGACAGGGGGCCTCGGAAACACCATATATTTT. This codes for CASSLGTGGLGNTIYF.

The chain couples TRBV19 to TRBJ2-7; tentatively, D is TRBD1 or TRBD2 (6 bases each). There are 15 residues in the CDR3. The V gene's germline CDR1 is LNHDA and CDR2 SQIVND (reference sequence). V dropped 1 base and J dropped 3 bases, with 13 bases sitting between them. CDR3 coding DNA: TGTGCCAGTAGTATAGGAGGAGGGGGGAACTACGAGCAGTACTTC. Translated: CASSIGGGGNYEQYF.

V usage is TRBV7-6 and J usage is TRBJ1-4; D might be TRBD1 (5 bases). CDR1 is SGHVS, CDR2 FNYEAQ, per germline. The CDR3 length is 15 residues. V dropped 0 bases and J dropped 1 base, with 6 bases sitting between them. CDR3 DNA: TGTGCCAGCAGCTTAGCGGGGGGAACTAATGAAAAACTGTTTTTT. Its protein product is CASSLAGGTNEKLFF. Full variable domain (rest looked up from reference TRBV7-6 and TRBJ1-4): GAGVSQSPRYKVTKRGQDVALRCDPISGHVSLYWYRQALGQGPEFLTYFNYEAQQDKSGLPNDRFSAERPEGSISTLTIQRTEQRDSAMYRCASSLAGGTNEKLFFGSGTQLSVL.

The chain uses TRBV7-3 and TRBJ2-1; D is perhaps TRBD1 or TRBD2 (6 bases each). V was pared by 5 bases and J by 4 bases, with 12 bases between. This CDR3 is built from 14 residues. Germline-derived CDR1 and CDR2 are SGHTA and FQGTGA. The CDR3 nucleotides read TGTGCCAGCAGCCCCGAGGGGGGATACAATGAGCAGTTCTTC. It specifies CASSPEGGYNEQFF.

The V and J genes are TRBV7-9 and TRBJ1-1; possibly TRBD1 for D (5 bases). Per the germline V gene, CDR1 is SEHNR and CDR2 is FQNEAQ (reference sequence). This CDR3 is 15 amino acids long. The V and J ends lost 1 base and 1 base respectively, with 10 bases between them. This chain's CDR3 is CASSLGTGGNTEAFF. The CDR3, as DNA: TGTGCCAGCAGCTTAGGCACGGGGGGGAACACTGAAGCTTTCTTT.

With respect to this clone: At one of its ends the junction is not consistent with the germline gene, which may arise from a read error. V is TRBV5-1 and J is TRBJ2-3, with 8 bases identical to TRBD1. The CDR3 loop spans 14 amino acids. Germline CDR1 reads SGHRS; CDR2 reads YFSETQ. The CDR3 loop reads CASSFAGGTDTQYF. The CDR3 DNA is TGCGCCAGCAGCTTCGCAGGGGGCACCGATACGCAGTATTTT.

The DNA for the CDR3 is TGTGCCAGCAGCCCCGGGGGGGCAGGGACAGATACGCAGTATTTT. This codes for CASSPGGAGTDTQYF. This rearrangement joins TRBV5-4 to TRBJ2-3; TRBD2 matches 8 bases. Germline-derived CDR1 and CDR2 are SGHNT and YYREEE (reference sequence). Trimming took 4 bases from V and 3 from J; bases not matched to a gene: 7. The CDR3 has 15 amino acids.

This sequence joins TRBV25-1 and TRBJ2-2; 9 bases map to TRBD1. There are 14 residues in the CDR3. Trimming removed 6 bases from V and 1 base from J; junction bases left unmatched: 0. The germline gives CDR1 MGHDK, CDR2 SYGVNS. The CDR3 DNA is TGTGCCAGCAGGGACAGGGGGAACACCGGGGAGCTGTTTTTT. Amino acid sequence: CASRDRGNTGELFF.

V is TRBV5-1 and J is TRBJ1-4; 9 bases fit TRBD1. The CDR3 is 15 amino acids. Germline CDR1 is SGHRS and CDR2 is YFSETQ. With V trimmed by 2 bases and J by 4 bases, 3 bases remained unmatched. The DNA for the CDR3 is TGCGCCAGCAGCTTACCGGGACAGGGTAATGAAAAACTGTTTTTT. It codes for CASSLPGQGNEKLFF.

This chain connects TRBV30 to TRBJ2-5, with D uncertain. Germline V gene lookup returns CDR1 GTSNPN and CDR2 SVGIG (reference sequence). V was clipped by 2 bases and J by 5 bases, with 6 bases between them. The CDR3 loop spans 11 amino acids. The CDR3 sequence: CAWSPRETQYF. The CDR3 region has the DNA TGTGCCTGGAGTCCTAGGGAGACCCAGTACTTC.

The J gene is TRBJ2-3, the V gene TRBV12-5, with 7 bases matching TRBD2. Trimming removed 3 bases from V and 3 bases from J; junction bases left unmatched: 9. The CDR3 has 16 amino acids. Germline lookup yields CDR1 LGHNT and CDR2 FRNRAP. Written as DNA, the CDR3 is TGTGCTAGTGGTTTAGAACTAGCGAGATGGACAGATACGCAGTATTTT. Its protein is CASGLELARWTDTQYF.

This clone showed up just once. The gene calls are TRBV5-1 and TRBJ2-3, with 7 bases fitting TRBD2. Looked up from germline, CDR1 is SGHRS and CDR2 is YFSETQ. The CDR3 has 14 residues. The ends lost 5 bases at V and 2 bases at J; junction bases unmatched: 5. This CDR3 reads CASRKGGITDTQYF. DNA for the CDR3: TGCGCCAGCAGAAAGGGAGGGATCACAGATACGCAGTATTTT.

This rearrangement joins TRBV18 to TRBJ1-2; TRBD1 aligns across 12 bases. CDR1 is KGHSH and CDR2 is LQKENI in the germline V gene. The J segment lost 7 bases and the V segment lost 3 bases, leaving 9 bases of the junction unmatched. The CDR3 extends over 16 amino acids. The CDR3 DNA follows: TGTGCCAGCTCACCCAAGCCGGGACAGGGGGCTGGTGGCTACACCTTC. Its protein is CASSPKPGQGAGGYTF.